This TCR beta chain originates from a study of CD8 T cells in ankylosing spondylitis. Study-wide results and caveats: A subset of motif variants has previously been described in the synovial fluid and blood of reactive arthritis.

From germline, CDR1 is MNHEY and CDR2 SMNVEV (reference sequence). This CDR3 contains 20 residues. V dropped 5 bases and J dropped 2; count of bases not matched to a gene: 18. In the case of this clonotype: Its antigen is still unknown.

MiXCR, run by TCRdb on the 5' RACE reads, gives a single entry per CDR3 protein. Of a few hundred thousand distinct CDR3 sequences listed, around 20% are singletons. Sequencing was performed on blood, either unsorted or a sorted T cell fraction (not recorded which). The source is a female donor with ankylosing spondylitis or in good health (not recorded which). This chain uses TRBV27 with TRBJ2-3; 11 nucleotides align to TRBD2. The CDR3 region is CASSLTGTSGLRLFTDTQYF. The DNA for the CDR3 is TGTGCCAGCAGTCTGACCGGGACTAGCGGACTACGATTATTCACAGATACGCAGTATTTT.